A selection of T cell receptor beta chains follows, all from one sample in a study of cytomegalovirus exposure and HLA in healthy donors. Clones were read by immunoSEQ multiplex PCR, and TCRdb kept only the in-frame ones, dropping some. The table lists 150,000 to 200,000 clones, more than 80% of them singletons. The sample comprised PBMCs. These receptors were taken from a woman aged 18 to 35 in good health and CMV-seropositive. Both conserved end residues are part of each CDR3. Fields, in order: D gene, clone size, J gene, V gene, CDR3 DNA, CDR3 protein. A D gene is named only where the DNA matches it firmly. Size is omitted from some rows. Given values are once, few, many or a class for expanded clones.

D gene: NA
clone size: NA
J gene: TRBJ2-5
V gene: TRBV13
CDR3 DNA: TGTGCCAGCAGTTACCTACGACAAGAGACCCAGTACTTC
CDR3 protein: CASSYLRQETQYF

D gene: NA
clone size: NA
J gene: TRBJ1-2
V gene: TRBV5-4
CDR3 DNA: TGTGCCAGCAGCTTGGGCGGACAGTCATCCTATGGCTACACCTTC
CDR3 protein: CASSLGGQSSYGYTF

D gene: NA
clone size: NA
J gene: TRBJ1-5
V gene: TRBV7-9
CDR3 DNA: TGTGCCAGCAGCTTTATACAGCCCCCAACCCAGCATTTT
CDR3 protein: CASSFIQPPTQHF

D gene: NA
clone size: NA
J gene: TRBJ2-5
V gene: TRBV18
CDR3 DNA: TGTGCCAGCTCAGGGGCCCAAGAGACCCAGTACTTC
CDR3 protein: CASSGAQETQYF

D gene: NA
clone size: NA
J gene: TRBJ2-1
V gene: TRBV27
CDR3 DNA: TGTGCCAGCAGTTTATCGTCAGGGTCTTCCTACAATGAGCAGTTCTTC
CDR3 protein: CASSLSSGSSYNEQFF

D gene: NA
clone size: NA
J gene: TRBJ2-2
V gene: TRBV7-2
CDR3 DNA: TGTGCCAGCAGCTTAGCCGGGGGGCCTGGCACCGGGGAGCTGTTTTTT
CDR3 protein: CASSLAGGPGTGELFF

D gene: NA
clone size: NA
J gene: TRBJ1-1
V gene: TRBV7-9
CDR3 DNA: TGTGCCAGCAGCTTATCGGGAACTGAAGCTTTCTTT
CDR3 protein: CASSLSGTEAFF

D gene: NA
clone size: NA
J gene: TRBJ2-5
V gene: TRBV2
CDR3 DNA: TGTGCCAGCAGACCCGACAGGTCCCGTTGGACCCAGTACTTC
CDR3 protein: CASRPDRSRWTQYF

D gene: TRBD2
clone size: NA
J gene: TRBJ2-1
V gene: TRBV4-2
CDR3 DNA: TGTGCCAGCAGCGAGAGGCTAGCGGGGGACTACAATGAGCAGTTCTTC
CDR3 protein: CASSERLAGDYNEQFF

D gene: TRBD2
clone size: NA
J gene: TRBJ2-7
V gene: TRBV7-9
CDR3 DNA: TGTGCCAGCAGCTCTCTCGGGGGGGCGACGTACTTC
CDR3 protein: CASSSLGGATYF

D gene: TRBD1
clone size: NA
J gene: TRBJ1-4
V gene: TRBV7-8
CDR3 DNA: TGTGCCAGCAGCTTACCCTCTGGGACAGGGGTCGAAAAACTGTTTTTT
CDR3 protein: CASSLPSGTGVEKLFF

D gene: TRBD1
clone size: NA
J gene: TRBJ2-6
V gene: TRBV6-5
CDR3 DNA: TGTGCCAGCAGTTACTCGACAGGGGCTGGGGCCAACGTCCTGACTTTC
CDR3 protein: CASSYSTGAGANVLTF

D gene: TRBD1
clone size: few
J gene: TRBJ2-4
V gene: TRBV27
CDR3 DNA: TGTGCCAGCAGCCGTACCCCAGTCCGACAGGGTACCAAAAACATTCAGTACTTC
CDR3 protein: CASSRTPVRQGTKNIQYF

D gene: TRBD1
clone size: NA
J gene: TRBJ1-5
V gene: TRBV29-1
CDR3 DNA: TGCAGCGCGGGACAGGCAAGGGGGCCCCAGCATTTT
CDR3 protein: CSAGQARGPQHF

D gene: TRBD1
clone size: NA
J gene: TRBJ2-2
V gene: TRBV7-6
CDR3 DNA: TGTGCCAGCAGCCCGACAGGGGCGTCGAACACCGGGGAGCTGTTTTTT
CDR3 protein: CASSPTGASNTGELFF

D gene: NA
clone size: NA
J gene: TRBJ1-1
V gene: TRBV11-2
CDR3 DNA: TGTGCCAGCAGCTTAGGACGTCAGGGAGGGATGAACACTGAAGCTTTCTTT
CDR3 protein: CASSLGRQGGMNTEAFF

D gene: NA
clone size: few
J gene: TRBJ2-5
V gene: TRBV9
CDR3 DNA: TGTGCCAGCAGCGTAGGAGGCCAGAAAGAGACCCAGTACTTC
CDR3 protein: CASSVGGQKETQYF

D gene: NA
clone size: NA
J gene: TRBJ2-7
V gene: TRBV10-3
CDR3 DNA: TGTGCCATCAGTCCTCTAGCTGAGAGCTCCTACGAGCAGTACTTC
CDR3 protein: CAISPLAESSYEQYF

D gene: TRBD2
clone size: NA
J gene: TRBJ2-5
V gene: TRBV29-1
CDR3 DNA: TGCAGCGCCTCTACTAGCGGGGATTACCAAGAGACCCAGTACTTC
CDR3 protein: CSASTSGDYQETQYF

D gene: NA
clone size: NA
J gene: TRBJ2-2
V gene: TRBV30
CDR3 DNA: TGTGCCTGGTCACTCACAGAGACCGGGGAGCTGTTTTTT
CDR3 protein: CAWSLTETGELFF

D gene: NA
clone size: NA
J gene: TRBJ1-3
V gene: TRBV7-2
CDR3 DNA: TGTGCCAGCAGCACCGGAGGGGTTGGAAACACCATATATTTT
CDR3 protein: CASSTGGVGNTIYF

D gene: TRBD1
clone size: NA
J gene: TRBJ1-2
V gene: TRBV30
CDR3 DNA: TGTGCCTTGGACCAAACAGGGGCCTATGGCTACACCTTC
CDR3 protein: CALDQTGAYGYTF

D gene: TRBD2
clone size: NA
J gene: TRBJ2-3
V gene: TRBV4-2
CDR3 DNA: TGTGCCAGCAGCCAAGGGGTCGGGGGGTCCTCTTCGGTGGATACGCAGTATTTT
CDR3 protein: CASSQGVGGSSSVDTQYF

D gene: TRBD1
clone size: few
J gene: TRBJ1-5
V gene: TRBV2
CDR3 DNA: TGTGCCAGCAGGGACAGGGTCTGGGATCAGCCCCAGCATTTT
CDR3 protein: CASRDRVWDQPQHF

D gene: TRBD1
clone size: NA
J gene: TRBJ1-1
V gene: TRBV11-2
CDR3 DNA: TGTGCCAGCAGCTTAGGGACAGGGAACACTGAAGCTTTCTTT
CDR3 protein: CASSLGTGNTEAFF

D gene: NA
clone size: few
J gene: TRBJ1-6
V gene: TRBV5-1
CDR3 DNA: TGCGCCAGCAGCTATTCCCTGGGGGGGACACGTTATAATTCACCCCTCCACTTT
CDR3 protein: CASSYSLGGTRYNSPLHF

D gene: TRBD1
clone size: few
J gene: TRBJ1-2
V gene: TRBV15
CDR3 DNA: TGTGCCACCAGCAGAGATCTTACAGGGGATGGCTACACCTTC
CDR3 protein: CATSRDLTGDGYTF

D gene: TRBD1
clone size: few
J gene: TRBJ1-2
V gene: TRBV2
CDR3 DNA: TGTGCCAGCAGTGAGGGACAGGTCTATGGCTACACCTTC
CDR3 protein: CASSEGQVYGYTF

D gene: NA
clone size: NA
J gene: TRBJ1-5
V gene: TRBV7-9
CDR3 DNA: TGTGCCAGCAGCCTCCAGGGTTTCAATCAGCCCCAGCATTTT
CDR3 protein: CASSLQGFNQPQHF

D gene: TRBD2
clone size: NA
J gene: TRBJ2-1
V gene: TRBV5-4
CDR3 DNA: TGTGCCAGCAGCCCAGCCCTCGGGGGGGCGGGCAATGAGCAGTTCTTC
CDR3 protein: CASSPALGGAGNEQFF

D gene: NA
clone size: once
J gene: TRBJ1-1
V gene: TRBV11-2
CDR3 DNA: TGTGCCAGCAGCGGACAGCCTGGCACTGAAGCTTTCTTT
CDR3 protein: CASSGQPGTEAFF

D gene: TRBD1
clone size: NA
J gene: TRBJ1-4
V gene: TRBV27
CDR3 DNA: TGTGCCAGCACCCAGACAGGGGGCCTTGAAAAACTGTTTTTT
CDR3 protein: CASTQTGGLEKLFF

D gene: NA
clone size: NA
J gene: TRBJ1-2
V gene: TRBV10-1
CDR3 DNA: TGCGCCAGCAGTGAGTCGTCCCGGGTTGGCTACACCTTC
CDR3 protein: CASSESSRVGYTF

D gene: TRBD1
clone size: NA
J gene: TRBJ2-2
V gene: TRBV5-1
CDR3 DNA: TGCGCCAGCAGCGGACAACCGGGACAGCGCACCGGGGAGCTGTTTTTT
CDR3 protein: CASSGQPGQRTGELFF

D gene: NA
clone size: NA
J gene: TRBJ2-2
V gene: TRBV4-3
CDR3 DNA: TGCGCCAGCAGCAAAAGCGCAGGGGTGGGTGAGCTGTTTTTT
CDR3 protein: CASSKSAGVGELFF

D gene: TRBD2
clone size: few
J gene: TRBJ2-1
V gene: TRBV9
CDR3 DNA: TGTGCCAGCAGCGTAGTCCTGGGGGGGGGTTACAATGAGCAGTTCTTC
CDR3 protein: CASSVVLGGGYNEQFF

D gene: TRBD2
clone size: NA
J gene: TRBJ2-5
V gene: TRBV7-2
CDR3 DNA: TGTGCCAGCAGCTTACCACGACTAGCGGCTTACGAAGAGACCCAGTACTTC
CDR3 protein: CASSLPRLAAYEETQYF

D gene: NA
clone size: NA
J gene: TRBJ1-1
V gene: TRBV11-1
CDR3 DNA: TGTGCCAGCAGCTTCTACGGCAAAGGGGACACTGAAGCTTTCTTT
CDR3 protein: CASSFYGKGDTEAFF

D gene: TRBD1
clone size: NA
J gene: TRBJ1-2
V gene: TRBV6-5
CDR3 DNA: TGTGCCAGCAGTTACACAACCCAGGGGGCGCCCGGCTACACCTTC
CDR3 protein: CASSYTTQGAPGYTF

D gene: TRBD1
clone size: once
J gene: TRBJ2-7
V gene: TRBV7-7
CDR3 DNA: TGTGCTAGCAGCACCGGGACAGAGCAGACATCAAACTCCTACGAGCAGTACTTC
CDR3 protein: CASSTGTEQTSNSYEQYF

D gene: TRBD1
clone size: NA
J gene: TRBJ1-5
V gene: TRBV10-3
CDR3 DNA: TGTGCCATCAGTGATGAGGGACAGGGGTTCCAGCCCCAGCATTTT
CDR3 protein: CAISDEGQGFQPQHF

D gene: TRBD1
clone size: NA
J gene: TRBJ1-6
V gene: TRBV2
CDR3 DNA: TGTGCCAGCAGTATCACGGACAGGGCCAATTCACCCCTCCACTTT
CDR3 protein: CASSITDRANSPLHF

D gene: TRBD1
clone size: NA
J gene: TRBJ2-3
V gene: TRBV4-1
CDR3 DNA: TGCGCCAGCAGCAGGACAGGGCTTTCGGGGGATACGCAGTATTTT
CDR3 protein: CASSRTGLSGDTQYF

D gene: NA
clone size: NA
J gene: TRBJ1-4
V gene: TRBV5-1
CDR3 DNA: TGCGCCAGCAGCTTTTCGGGGAACTCTAATGAAAAACTGTTTTTT
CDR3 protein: CASSFSGNSNEKLFF